This T cell receptor beta chain was retrieved from a study of shared clonotypes between healthy human individuals (dated by TCRdb to the early 2020s). Study-wide context: The cohort comprised a couple of women and three men aged 18 to 49 years. To estimate repertoire size and how much clonotype sharing occurs between individuals, the study deeply sequenced the blood TCR repertoires of several healthy adults. Between about 0.94 and 8.9 billion PBMCs per donor were obtained by leukapheresis. Libraries were prepared and TCR repertoires were sequenced by different laboratories using diverse techniques, in order to increase sequencing depth and limit assay-specific biases. For each donor, CD4 naive and CD4 memory were each given three plates, CD8 naive was given two plates, and CD8 memory was given one plate. Here is what the overall study found, with its caveats: Rarefaction of sorted-subset datasets indicated incomplete sequencing despite the large sequencing depth. Naive subsets generally had larger estimated clonotype richness than memory subsets did. Pairwise subsampling led to the expectation that sequencing depth would affect the degree of clonotype sharing among donors. Compared with non-shared clonotypes, clonotypes shared by all four sorted-subset donors had higher generation probabilities. Sampling was limited to blood, and TCR repertoires in tissue likely differ from TCR repertoires in blood. Across a few donors, 4.5% to 6.5% of naive CD4, 3% to 4% of naive CD8, 2% to 2.5% of memory CD4, and around 0.4% of memory CD8 clonotypes were shared. Because the study included a small number of donors, the genetic and exposure-history diversity represented was limited.

The CDR3 has 15 amino acids, counting the end cysteine and phenylalanine. Only the CDR3 portion is preserved as DNA: 45 bases, with reading frame beginning at the first base. Trimming takes 0 bases from V and 5 bases from J, and the germline ends sit 11 bases apart. From the germline V gene, CDR1 is LGHNA and CDR2 is YNFKEQ. Healthy HIV-negative adults with no recently reported acute infections or vaccinations were included as donors. All donors were Caucasian adults living in Nashville, Tennessee, USA. CD8 memory samples were composed of magnetically selected CD45RO+ cells combined with CCR7-negative CD45RA+ effector memory (TemRA) cells. After blood collection by leukapheresis, PBMCs were isolated using Ficoll-Histopaque density gradient centrifugation and then cryopreserved in the vapor phase of liquid nitrogen. Analytical flow cytometry was used to check the purity and quantity of every magnetically sorted T cell population. Genomic DNA was isolated from each sorted fraction and quantified by UV absorbance on a Nanodrop 2000c.

Comment on this clone: No antigen is known for it. Base qualities were left out, and no much larger clone turns up one base away.

Using the deep immunoSEQ assay, TCR CDR3 regions were amplified from genomic DNA by multiplex PCR. For each cell subset, the extracted genomic DNA was distributed evenly across all wells of several immunoSEQ 96-well plates, and each plate served as one replicate. For sorted subsets, each replicate PCR was loaded with 200 to 250 ng genomic DNA, equivalent to 30,000 or so T cell genomes. Purified libraries were quantified with a Qubit 3.0 fluorometer, sized on a Bioanalyzer 2100, and re-quantified with the KAPA Library Quantification kit. A separate single-read 150-cycle Illumina NextSeq 550 flow cell was used to sequence each immunoSEQ 96-well plate. The authors' analysis ran thus. Because the immunoSEQ output included only junctional sequences and no quality scores, the filtering could not be the same as the filtering used for full-length reads. To assign V/J genes and CDR3, sequences were annotated against IMGT germline references using PyIR, a Python wrapper for IgBLAST v1.9. Reads with weak V/J assignments (E-value above 1e-6), missing CDR3, stop codons, out-of-frame junctions, or ambiguous translated residues were removed. V3J clonotypes were defined as sequences sharing an identical inferred V gene, J gene, and CDR3 amino acid sequence. The percentage overlap between two repertoires was calculated by dividing the number of shared unique clonotypes by the size of the smaller repertoire. Repertoire richness was assessed with RTK rarefaction, the Chao1 estimator, and Recon v2.1 estimates of unobserved clonotypes. For all TCRbeta clonotypes obtained by the gDNA method from several donors, generation probabilities were computed with OLGA. In TCRdb, the immuneACCESS table is reduced to in-frame sequences with V and J assigned. These tables do not hold every clone; where another copy was compared, an unresolved V gene accounts for under half, and the others remain unexplained. That table gives V, J and clone size, and the DNA gave D and trimming. A total of approximately 92,000 clones appear in this sample, 68% of them only once. 50% of the sample lies in the top ten.

This sequence uses TRBV4-2 and TRBJ2-1; the D gene identity is not certain. The sample consisted of memory CD8+ T cells sorted from blood. What this sample's cell subset or site label stands for: CD45RO+ cells pooled with CCR7-negative TemRA cells. This sequence originates from a man aged 25-40 years in good health. The DNA sequence is given as TGTGCCAGCAGCCAAGATTTCGGGCCCAACAATGAGCAGTTCTTC. This translates into CASSQDFGPNNEQFF.